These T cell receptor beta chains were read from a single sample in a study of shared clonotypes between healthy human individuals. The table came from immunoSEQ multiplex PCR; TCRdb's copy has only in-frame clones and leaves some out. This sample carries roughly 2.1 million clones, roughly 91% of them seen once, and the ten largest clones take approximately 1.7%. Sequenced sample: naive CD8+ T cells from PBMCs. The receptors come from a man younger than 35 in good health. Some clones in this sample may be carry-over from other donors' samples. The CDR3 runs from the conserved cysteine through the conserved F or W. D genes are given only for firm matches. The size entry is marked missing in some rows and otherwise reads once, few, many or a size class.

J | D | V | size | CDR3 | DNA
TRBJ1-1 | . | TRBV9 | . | CASSQGPKTEAFF | TGTGCCAGCAGCCAAGGACCCAAGACTGAAGCTTTCTTT
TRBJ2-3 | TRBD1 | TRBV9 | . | CASSARTGPTDTQYF | TGTGCCAGCAGCGCCAGGACAGGGCCCACAGATACGCAGTATTTT
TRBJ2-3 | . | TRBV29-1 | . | CSVEGHLGGASDTQYF | TGCAGCGTTGAAGGACACCTAGGAGGGGCCTCAGATACGCAGTATTTT
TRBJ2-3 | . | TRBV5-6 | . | CASTVGTDTQYF | TGTGCCAGCACAGTGGGCACAGATACGCAGTATTTT
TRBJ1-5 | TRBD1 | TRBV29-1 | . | CSVRTGGERQPQHF | TGCAGCGTACGGACAGGGGGTGAGCGGCAGCCCCAGCATTTT
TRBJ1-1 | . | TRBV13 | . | CASSLGRRRNTEAFF | TGTGCCAGCAGCTTAGGCCGGAGACGGAACACTGAAGCTTTCTTT
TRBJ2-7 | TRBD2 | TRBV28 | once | CASSPRTSGRAYEQYF | TGTGCCAGCAGTCCCAGGACTAGCGGGAGGGCCTACGAGCAGTACTTC
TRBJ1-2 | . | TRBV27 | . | CASSSKGSGYTF | TGTGCCAGCAGTTCAAAGGGATCCGGCTACACCTTC
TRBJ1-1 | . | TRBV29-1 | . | CSVENRRNTEAFF | TGCAGCGTTGAAAATCGCAGGAACACTGAAGCTTTCTTT
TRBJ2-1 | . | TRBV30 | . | CACFQSLGYEQFF | TGTGCCTGTTTCCAGTCATTGGGCTATGAGCAGTTCTTC
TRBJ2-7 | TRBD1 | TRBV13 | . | CASSGGQGSYEQYF | TGTGCCAGCAGCGGGGGACAGGGCTCCTACGAGCAGTACTTC
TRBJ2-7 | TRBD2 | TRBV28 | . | CASTPVGGSYYEQYF | TGTGCCAGCACCCCTGTGGGGGGGTCCTACTACGAGCAGTACTTC
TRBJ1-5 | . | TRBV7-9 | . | CASSLVNFGDSNQPQHF | TGTGCCAGCAGCTTAGTGAATTTTGGAGATAGCAATCAGCCCCAGCATTTT
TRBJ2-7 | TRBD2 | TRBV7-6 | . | CASSLRASGSYEQYF | TGTGCCAGCAGTTTGAGGGCTAGCGGAAGCTACGAGCAGTACTTC
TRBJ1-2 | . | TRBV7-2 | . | CASSPDSGSAYGYTF | TGTGCCAGCAGCCCCGACTCAGGGTCAGCTTACGGCTACACCTTC
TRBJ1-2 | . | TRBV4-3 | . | CASSQVPGAGGYTF | TGCGCCAGCAGCCAAGTTCCGGGGGCTGGGGGCTACACCTTC
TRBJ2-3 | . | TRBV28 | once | CASSQGVPYGRADTQYF | TGTGCCAGCAGCCAGGGGGTCCCTTACGGGAGAGCAGATACGCAGTATTTT
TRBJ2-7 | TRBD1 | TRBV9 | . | CASSAGTGPFYEQYF | TGTGCCAGCAGCGCGGGGACAGGGCCATTCTACGAGCAGTACTTC
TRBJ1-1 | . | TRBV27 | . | CASRILRRAGDTEAFF | TGTGCCAGCAGAATACTGAGGAGGGCTGGGGACACTGAAGCTTTCTTT
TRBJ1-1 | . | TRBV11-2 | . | CASSGRREGTEAFF | TGTGCCAGCAGCGGTCGTCGGGAAGGAACTGAAGCTTTCTTT
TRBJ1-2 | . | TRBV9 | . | CASSVGSQENYGYTF | TGTGCCAGCAGCGTAGGATCCCAGGAGAACTATGGCTACACCTTC
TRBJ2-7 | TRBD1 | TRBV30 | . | CACRTGSSYEQYF | TGTGCCTGCCGGACAGGGAGCTCCTACGAGCAGTACTTC
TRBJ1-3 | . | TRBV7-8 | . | CASSLAHLISGNTIYF | TGTGCCAGCAGCTTAGCGCACCTAATCTCTGGAAACACCATATATTTT
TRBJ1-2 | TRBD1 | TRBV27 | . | CASSPRTGYYGYTF | TGTGCCAGCAGCCCTCGGACAGGGTATTATGGCTACACCTTC
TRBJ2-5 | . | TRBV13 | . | CASSYRAGVRQETQYF | TGTGCCAGCAGCTACCGGGCAGGTGTGAGGCAAGAGACCCAGTACTTC
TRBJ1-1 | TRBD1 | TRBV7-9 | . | CASSSRDSEAFF | TGTGCCAGCAGCTCAAGGGACAGTGAAGCTTTCTTT
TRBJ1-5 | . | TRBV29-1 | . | CSVREDSNQPQHF | TGCAGCGTTAGAGAGGATAGCAATCAGCCCCAGCATTTT
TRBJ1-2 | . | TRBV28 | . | CASSLLRAVDYGYTF | TGTGCCAGCAGTTTACTACGGGCAGTAGACTATGGCTACACCTTC
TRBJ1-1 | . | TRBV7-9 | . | CASSQRTEAFF | TGTGCCAGCAGCCAGCGTACTGAAGCTTTCTTT
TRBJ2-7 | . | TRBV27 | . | CASSPNQITETSTYEQYF | TGTGCCAGCAGTCCCAACCAAATCACAGAAACATCTACCTACGAGCAGTACTTC
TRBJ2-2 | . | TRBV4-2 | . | CASSQSGTGELFF | TGTGCCAGCAGCCAGAGCGGCACCGGGGAGCTGTTTTTT
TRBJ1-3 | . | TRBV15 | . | CATSRERRSGNTIYF | TGTGCCACCAGCAGAGAGCGAAGGTCTGGAAACACCATATATTTT
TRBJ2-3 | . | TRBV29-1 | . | CSVDYFADDFTDTQYF | TGCAGCGTGGACTATTTTGCGGACGATTTCACAGATACGCAGTATTTT